A single sample gave rise to the 5 T cell receptor beta chains below, sequenced in a study of OX40 agonist ivuxolimab in advanced cancers. Assay used: immunoSEQ multiplex PCR; TCRdb lists only in-frame clones, some missing. The table records more than 70,000 clones, about 93% of them present only once. The starting material was CD4+ or CD8+ T cells sorted from blood, obtained in a trial of the OX40 agonist ivuxolimab. Receptors originate from an adult with an advanced solid tumor such as melanoma, head and neck, liver or kidney cancer.

The chain employs TRBV11-2 and TRBJ1-2; 9 bases agree with TRBD1. Germline V gives CDR1 SGHAT, CDR2 FQNNGV. The V and J ends lost 2 bases and 2 bases, in that order; junction bases with no gene match: 12. This CDR3 has 18 residues. The CDR3 nucleotides read TGTGCCAGCAGCTTATATTCGGGGGGGACAGGGAGGAACTATGGCTACACCTTC. This encodes CASSLYSGGTGRNYGYTF.

V usage is TRBV10-3 and J usage is TRBJ2-2; no clear D. Germline CDR1 is ENHRY and CDR2 is SYGVKD. This CDR3 region has 14 residues. Trimming pared 0 bases from V and 6 bases from J, leaving 8 bases between. CDR3 coding DNA: TGTGCCATCAGTGAGTCGATACGTTCCGGGGAGCTGTTTTTT. Translated: CAISESIRSGELFF.

This sequence joins TRBV2 and TRBJ1-4; 7 positions match TRBD1. Unmatched junction bases numbered 4, after V lost 8 bases and J lost 4 bases. From germline, CDR1 is SNHLY and CDR2 FYNNEI. The CDR3 runs 13 residues. The CDR3: CASSDRNNEKLFF. Written as DNA, the CDR3 is TGTGCCAGCTCGGACAGGAATAATGAAAAACTGTTTTTT.

The chain recombines TRBV4-1 with TRBJ2-7; no firm D call. The CDR3 totals 15 residues. Germline CDR1 reads MGHRA; CDR2 reads YSYEKL. Trimming pared 0 bases from V and 3 bases from J, leaving 12 bases between. For the CDR3, the DNA is TGCGCCAGCAGCCAAGATCGTACGGGCAGCTACGAGCAGTACTTC. The encoded protein is CASSQDRTGSYEQYF.

This sequence joins TRBV5-1 and TRBJ2-1, with 11 bases identical to TRBD2. Germline V gives CDR1 SGHRS, CDR2 YFSETQ. V dropped 3 bases and J dropped 4; count of bases not matched to a gene: 3. CDR3 size: 15 residues. The CDR3, as DNA: TGCGCCAGCAGCTGGACTAGCGGGTTGTACAATGAGCAGTTCTTC. It translates to CASSWTSGLYNEQFF.